Reported below is one T cell receptor beta chain. Its antigen is not known. Profiled with immunoSEQ multiplex PCR; TCRdb holds only in-frame clones, not every one. This sample has tens of thousands of clones, with almost 85% found just once. This CDR3 contains 14 residues. V lost 0 bases, J lost 7 bases, and 11 bases lay in between. The germline V gene encodes CDR1 MGHRA and CDR2 YSYEKL. The sample belongs to a study of lymphopenia after photon versus proton radiotherapy. Overall study findings and caveats: Better survival with proton therapy was suggested as possible, not demonstrated.

This receptor was taken from a woman between 50 and 59 years old with pancreatic cancer. The specimen comprised peripheral blood, sampled from a patient treated with photon-based radiotherapy. The chain carries TRBV4-1 and TRBJ2-3; no reliable D call. The CDR3 is CASSQEADTYTQYF. The CDR3 nucleotides read TGCGCCAGCAGCCAAGAGGCCGACACCTATACGCAGTATTTT.